These 20 T cell receptor beta chains were all obtained from the same sample, sequenced in a study of T cells after yellow fever vaccination. TCRdb ran MiXCR on the 5' RACE reads and lists one entry per CDR3 protein. The table has 500,000 to 650,000 distinct CDR3 sequences, around 16% seen once. The source was PBMCs, collected more than 4 days after the first yellow fever vaccination. The receptors come from a man aged 18 to 29 who received the YFV17D yellow fever vaccine.

The chain links TRBV3-1 to TRBJ2-1, with 7 nucleotides matching TRBD1. V was clipped by 8 bases and J by 4 bases; unmatched bases: 17. The CDR3 sequence is 17 residues long. CDR1 LGHDT and CDR2 YNNKEL come from the germline V gene (reference sequence). CDR3 sequence reads: CASSQQVSRGPYNEQFF. The DNA of the CDR3 is TGTGCCAGCTCCCAGCAGGTCTCTAGGGGGCCTTACAATGAGCAGTTCTTC.

This clonotype was counted only a few times. J is TRBJ1-1 and V is TRBV9, with D maybe TRBD1 (6 bases). The germline V gene has CDR1 SGDLS and CDR2 YYNGEE. This CDR3 has 14 residues. Deletions cut 0 bases from V and 6 bases from J, with 12 bases between. CDR3 sequence reads: CASSVATWGPEAFF. Here the CDR3 DNA reads TGTGCCAGCAGCGTAGCTACGTGGGGGCCTGAAGCTTTCTTT.

The chain is built from TRBV13 and TRBJ2-1; D is perhaps TRBD2 (6 bases). Trimming stripped 4 bases from V and 6 bases from J, with 22 bases between. The CDR3 consists of 17 residues. Germline values: CDR1 PRHDT, CDR2 FYEKMQ (reference sequence). This CDR3 is CASSSRQAGREINEQFF. The CDR3 DNA is TGTGCCAGCAGCTCCCGCCAAGCGGGCCGAGAGATCAATGAGCAGTTCTTC.

This clonotype was detected a few times. The V gene is TRBV12-3 or TRBV12-4, the J gene TRBJ1-2; a weak D match, TRBD1 (5 bases). This CDR3 has 13 amino acids. V was pared by 6 bases and J by 4 bases, with 12 bases between. The CDR3 nucleotides read TGTGCCAGCAGCTTTCAGGGTAGCTATGGCTACACCTTC. Its protein is CASSFQGSYGYTF.

There are a few counts of this clonotype. The chain is built from TRBV5-8 and TRBJ1-6; D remains ambiguous. The germline gives CDR1 SGHTS, CDR2 YDEGEE. This CDR3 spans 14 amino acids. Trimming cost V 6 bases and J 6 bases, with 13 bases left between them. Written as DNA, the CDR3 is TGTGCCAGCACCCCGGCGGTGCTTAATTCACCCCTCCACTTT. Protein product: CASTPAVLNSPLHF.

The rearrangement joins TRBV15 to TRBJ2-3; no firm D call. Trimming cost V 0 bases and J 6 bases, with 7 bases left between them. The CDR3 has 13 amino acids. Germline V gene data show CDR1 as LNHNV and CDR2 as YYDKDF (reference sequence). The CDR3 coding sequence is TGTGCCACCAGCAGAGATTTCCGGGATACGCAGTATTTT. It is translated as CATSRDFRDTQYF.

The rearrangement joins TRBV5-6 to TRBJ2-4; D perhaps matches TRBD1 (6 bases). The CDR3 extends over 14 amino acids. Trimming pared 5 bases from V and 6 bases from J, leaving 15 bases between. Germline V gene lookup returns CDR1 SGHDT and CDR2 YYEEEE. This CDR3 reads CASSQIDRPNIQYF. The CDR3 nucleotides read TGTGCCAGCAGTCAGATCGACAGGCCAAACATTCAGTACTTC.

This clonotype appeared a few times. The gene calls are TRBV2 and TRBJ2-1, with 10 bases fitting TRBD2. J lost 4 bases, V lost 6 bases, and 6 bases had no gene match. CDR1 is SNHLY and CDR2 is FYNNEI in the germline V gene. The CDR3 is made up of 15 amino acids. CDR3 DNA sequence: TGTGCCAGCAGACTAACTAGCGGGGCATACAATGAGCAGTTCTTC. Amino acids: CASRLTSGAYNEQFF.

This clonotype was detected a few times. The rearrangement joins TRBV5-1 to TRBJ1-6; tentative D call: TRBD1 (5 bases). The CDR3 loop spans 15 amino acids. Germline CDR1 SGHRS, CDR2 YFSETQ. Trimming removed 0 bases from V and 8 bases from J, with 12 bases in between. The CDR3 sequence is CASSLVGDGDSPLHF. The CDR3 DNA follows: TGCGCCAGCAGCTTGGTTGGGGACGGCGATTCACCCCTCCACTTT.

The gene calls are TRBV12-3 or TRBV12-4 and TRBJ1-5; weak D call: TRBD1 (6 bases). This CDR3 has 14 amino acids. Trimming removed 6 bases from V and 7 bases from J, with 16 bases in between. CDR3 sequence: CASRPTGAGQPQHF. The CDR3 region has the DNA TGTGCCAGCAGACCCACGGGGGCGGGACAGCCCCAGCATTTT.

This clonotype was observed a handful of times. The gene calls are TRBV4-3 and TRBJ2-1; 12 positions agree with TRBD2. CDR3 length: 17 amino acids. The junction had 5 bases not matched to a gene; V was cut back by 4 bases and J by 1 base. CDR1 is LGHNA, CDR2 YSLEER, per germline. DNA of the CDR3: TGCGCCAGCAGCCCAGGACTAGCGGGGAGGTCCTACAATGAGCAGTTCTTC. It specifies CASSPGLAGRSYNEQFF.

The gene calls are TRBV29-1 and TRBJ1-1; D is possibly TRBD1 (5 bases). Per germline, CDR1 SQVTM and CDR2 ANQGSEA. The V gene lost 6 bases and the J gene lost 1 base, with 12 bases spanning the gap. The CDR3 runs to 13 residues. This chain's CDR3 is CSVYLGTNTEAFF. The CDR3 DNA sequence: TGCAGCGTCTATTTGGGGACGAACACTGAAGCTTTCTTT.

This chain uses TRBV6-2 or TRBV6-3 with TRBJ2-1; TRBD1 or TRBD2 may be the D gene (5 bases each). Trimming took off 0 bases at V and 2 bases at J, with 5 bases between the two ends. CDR1 and CDR2 from the germline V gene are MNHEY and SVGEGT. This CDR3 contains 14 residues. The chain's CDR3 is CASSYSGAYNEQFF. The CDR3 DNA follows: TGTGCCAGCAGTTACTCGGGGGCCTACAATGAGCAGTTCTTC.

The gene calls are TRBV6-1 and TRBJ1-6, with 11 bases that match TRBD1. V was clipped by 2 bases and J by 1 base; unmatched bases: 1. Germline loops: CDR1 MNHNS, CDR2 SASEGT. This CDR3 has 17 amino acids. The CDR3 loop reads CASSERDRGSYNSPLHF. CDR3 in DNA: TGTGCCAGCAGTGAAAGGGACAGGGGGTCCTATAATTCACCCCTCCACTTT.

In its sample, this clonotype was seen a few times. The V and J genes are TRBV29-1 and TRBJ2-3, with 7 bases matching TRBD2. Germline V gives CDR1 SQVTM, CDR2 ANQGSEA. V was clipped by 0 bases and J by 2 bases; unmatched bases: 5. The CDR3 length is 15 residues. The CDR3 reads CSVEEASGITDTQYF. CDR3 DNA: TGCAGCGTTGAAGAGGCTAGCGGAATCACAGATACGCAGTATTTT.

This clonotype was detected ten times or more. The chain is built from TRBV7-2 and TRBJ2-2; 10 bases are a match to TRBD2. This CDR3 is built from 15 residues. Germline V gene data show CDR1 as SGHTA and CDR2 as FQGNSA. J gave up 6 bases and V 3 bases, and 4 bases lay outside the gene matches. CDR3 protein: CASSLSGGAPGELFF. The CDR3 region has the DNA TGTGCCAGCAGCTTGAGCGGGGGGGCCCCCGGGGAGCTGTTTTTT.

This clonotype was picked up a small number of times. The CDR3 DNA reads as TGTGCCAGCAGCGGGCTGAATGAGCAGTTCTTC. Translated: CASSGLNEQFF. The chain joins TRBV9 to TRBJ2-1; D is uncertain. This CDR3 comprises 11 residues. Germline values: CDR1 SGDLS, CDR2 YYNGEE. Trimming cost V 3 bases and J 7 bases, with 5 bases left between them.

This clonotype was picked up a small number of times. This chain uses TRBV4-3 with TRBJ2-3; 12 nucleotides align to TRBD2. This CDR3 is built from 17 residues. V lost 3 bases to trimming and J lost 5 bases; unmatched junction nucleotides: 9. Germline V gives CDR1 LGHNA, CDR2 YSLEER. The CDR3: CASSHSATSGGRDTQYF. CDR3 DNA: TGCGCCAGCAGCCATAGCGCGACTAGCGGGGGAAGAGATACGCAGTATTTT.

The genes are TRBV19 and TRBJ1-2, with unresolved D. V lost 8 bases to trimming and J lost 4 bases, with 17 bases between them. CDR3 size: 14 residues. Germline CDR1 reads LNHDA; CDR2 reads SQIVND (reference sequence). The CDR3 is CASWRSNRGYGYTF. The CDR3 nucleotides are TGTGCCAGTTGGCGTAGCAACAGAGGCTATGGCTACACCTTC. Full variable domain (missing parts from reference TRBV19 and TRBJ1-2): DGGITQSPKYLFRKEGQNVTLSCEQNLNHDAMYWYRQDPGQGLRLIYYSQIVNDFQKGDIAEGYSVSREKKESFPLTVTSAQKNPTAFYLCASWRSNRGYGYTFGSGTRLTVV.

V gene TRBV20-1 combines with J gene TRBJ2-1; TRBD1 is a possible D gene (6 bases). CDR3 length: 15 residues. Germline V gene lookup returns CDR1 DFQATT and CDR2 SNEGSKA (reference sequence). V gave up 0 bases and J gave up 7 bases, with 16 bases separating them. The CDR3 DNA is TGCAGTGCTAGAGATTCCAGGGGCTCGCGGAATGAGCAGTTCTTC. This gives the protein CSARDSRGSRNEQFF.